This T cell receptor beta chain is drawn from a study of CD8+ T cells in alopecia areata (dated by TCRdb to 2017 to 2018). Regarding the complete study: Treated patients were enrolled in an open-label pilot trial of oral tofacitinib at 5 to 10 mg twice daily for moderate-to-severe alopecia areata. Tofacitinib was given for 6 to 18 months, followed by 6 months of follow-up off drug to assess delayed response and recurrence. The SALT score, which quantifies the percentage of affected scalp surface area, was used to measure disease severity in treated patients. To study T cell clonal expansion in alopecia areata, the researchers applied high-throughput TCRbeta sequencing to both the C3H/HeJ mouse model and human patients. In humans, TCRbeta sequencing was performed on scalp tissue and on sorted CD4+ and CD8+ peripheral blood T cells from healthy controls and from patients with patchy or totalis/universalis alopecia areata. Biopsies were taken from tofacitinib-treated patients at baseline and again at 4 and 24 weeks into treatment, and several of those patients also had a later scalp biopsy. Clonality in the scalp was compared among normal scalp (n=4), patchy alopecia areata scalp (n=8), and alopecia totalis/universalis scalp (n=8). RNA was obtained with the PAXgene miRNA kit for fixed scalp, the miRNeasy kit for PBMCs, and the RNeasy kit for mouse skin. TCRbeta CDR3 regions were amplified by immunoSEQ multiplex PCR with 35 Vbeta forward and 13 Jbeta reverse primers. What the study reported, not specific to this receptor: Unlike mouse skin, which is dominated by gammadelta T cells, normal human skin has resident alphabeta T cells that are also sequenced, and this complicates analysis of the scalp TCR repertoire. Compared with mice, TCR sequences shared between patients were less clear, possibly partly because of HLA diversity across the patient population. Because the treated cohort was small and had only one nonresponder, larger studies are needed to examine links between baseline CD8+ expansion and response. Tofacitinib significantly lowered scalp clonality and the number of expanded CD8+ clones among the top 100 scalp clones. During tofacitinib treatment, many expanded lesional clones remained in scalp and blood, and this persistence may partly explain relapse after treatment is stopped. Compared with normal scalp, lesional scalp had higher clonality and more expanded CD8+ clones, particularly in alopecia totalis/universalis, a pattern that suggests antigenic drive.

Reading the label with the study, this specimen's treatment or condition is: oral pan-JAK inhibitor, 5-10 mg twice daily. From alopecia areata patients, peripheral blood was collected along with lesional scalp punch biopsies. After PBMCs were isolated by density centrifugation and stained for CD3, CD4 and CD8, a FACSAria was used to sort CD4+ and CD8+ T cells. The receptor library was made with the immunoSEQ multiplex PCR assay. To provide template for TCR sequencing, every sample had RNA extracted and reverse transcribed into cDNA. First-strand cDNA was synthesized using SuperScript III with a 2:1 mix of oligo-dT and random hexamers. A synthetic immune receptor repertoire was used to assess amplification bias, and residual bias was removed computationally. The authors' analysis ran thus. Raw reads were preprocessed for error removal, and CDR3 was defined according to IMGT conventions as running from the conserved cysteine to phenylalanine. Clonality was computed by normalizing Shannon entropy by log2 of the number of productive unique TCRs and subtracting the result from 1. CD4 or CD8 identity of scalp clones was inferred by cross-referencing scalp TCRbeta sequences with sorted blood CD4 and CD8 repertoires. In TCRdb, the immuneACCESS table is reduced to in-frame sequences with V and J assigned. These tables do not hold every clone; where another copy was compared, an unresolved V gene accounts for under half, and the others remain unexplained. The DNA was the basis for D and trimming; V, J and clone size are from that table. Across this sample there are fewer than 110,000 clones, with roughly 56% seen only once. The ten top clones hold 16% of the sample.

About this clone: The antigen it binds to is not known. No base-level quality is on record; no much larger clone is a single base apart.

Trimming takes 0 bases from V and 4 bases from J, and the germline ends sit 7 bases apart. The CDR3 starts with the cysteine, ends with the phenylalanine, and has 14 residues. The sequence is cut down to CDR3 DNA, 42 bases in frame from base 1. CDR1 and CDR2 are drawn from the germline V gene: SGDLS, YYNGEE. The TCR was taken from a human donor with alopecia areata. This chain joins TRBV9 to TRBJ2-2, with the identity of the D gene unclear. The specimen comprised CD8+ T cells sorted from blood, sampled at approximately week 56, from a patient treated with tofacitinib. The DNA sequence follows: TGTGCCAGCAGCGTAGCCACTGCCACCGGGGAGCTGTTTTTT. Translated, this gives CASSVATATGELFF.